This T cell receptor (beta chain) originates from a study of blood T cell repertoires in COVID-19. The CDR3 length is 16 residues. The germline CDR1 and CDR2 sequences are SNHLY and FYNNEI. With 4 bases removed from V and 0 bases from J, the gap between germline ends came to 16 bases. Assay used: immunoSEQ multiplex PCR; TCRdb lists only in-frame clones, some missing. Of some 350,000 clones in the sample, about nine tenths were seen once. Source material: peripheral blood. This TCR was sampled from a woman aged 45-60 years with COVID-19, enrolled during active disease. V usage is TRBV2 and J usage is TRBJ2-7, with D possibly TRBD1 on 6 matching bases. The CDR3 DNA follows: TGTGCCAGCAGTGCGGTGGCAGGGACAATCTCCTACGAGCAGTACTTC. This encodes CASSAVAGTISYEQYF.